This T cell receptor beta chain was identified in a study of T-cell memory formation after mild COVID-19. Overall study results and limits: Pre-infection memory held some responding clones, suggesting pre-existing cross-reactive T cells responded.

A few counts support this clonotype. Its specificity is not known. The CDR3 covers 14 residues. The germline gives CDR1 MNHNY, CDR2 SVGAGI (reference sequence). V was cut by 6 bases and J by 2 bases, with 14 bases left in between. Constant-segment-primed 5'RACE gave TCR alpha and TCR beta cDNA libraries with sample barcodes and UMIs. TCRdb redid the calling of the 5' RACE reads with MiXCR, one entry per CDR3 protein. The repertoire holds 200,000 to 300,000 distinct CDR3 sequences, with around 17% as singletons. The sequencing sample was made of PBMCs or a T cell subset sorted from them (not recorded which). The genes are TRBV6-6 and TRBJ2-7; D is possibly TRBD1 (6 bases). This receptor was taken from a man aged 18 to 35 who had mild COVID-19 (a few samples of this study predate the infection). Cell type and time point are not known. The CDR3 here is CASSAGTPAYEQYF. For the CDR3, the DNA is TGTGCCAGCAGCGCCGGGACACCAGCCTACGAGCAGTACTTC.